The sample holds one count of the clone carrying this T cell receptor beta chain. Its target is not known. Sequencing was performed with immunoSEQ multiplex PCR; in TCRdb, only in-frame clones are kept and a portion is missing. The sample lists approximately 82,000 clones, roughly nine tenths occurring once. V shed 1 base and J shed 0 bases, with 15 bases lying between them. Germline CDR1 KGHSH, CDR2 LQKENI. This CDR3 is built from 17 residues. The record originates from a study of graft-versus-host responses after intestinal transplantation. Study context: Following induction with anti-thymocyte globulin, all recipients were given tacrolimus and steroids for roughly three years.

This TCR came from a human donor who received an intestinal transplant. The rearrangement uses TRBV18 and TRBJ1-1, with TRBD1 as a possible D gene (5 bases). Sequences were derived from unstimulated CD4+ T cells sorted from spleen or lymph node cells, sampled before intestinal transplant. The CDR3 region has the DNA TGTGCCAGCTCACCACGACAGAGAAGCGCCCTGAACACTGAAGCTTTCTTT. Translation: CASSPRQRSALNTEAFF.